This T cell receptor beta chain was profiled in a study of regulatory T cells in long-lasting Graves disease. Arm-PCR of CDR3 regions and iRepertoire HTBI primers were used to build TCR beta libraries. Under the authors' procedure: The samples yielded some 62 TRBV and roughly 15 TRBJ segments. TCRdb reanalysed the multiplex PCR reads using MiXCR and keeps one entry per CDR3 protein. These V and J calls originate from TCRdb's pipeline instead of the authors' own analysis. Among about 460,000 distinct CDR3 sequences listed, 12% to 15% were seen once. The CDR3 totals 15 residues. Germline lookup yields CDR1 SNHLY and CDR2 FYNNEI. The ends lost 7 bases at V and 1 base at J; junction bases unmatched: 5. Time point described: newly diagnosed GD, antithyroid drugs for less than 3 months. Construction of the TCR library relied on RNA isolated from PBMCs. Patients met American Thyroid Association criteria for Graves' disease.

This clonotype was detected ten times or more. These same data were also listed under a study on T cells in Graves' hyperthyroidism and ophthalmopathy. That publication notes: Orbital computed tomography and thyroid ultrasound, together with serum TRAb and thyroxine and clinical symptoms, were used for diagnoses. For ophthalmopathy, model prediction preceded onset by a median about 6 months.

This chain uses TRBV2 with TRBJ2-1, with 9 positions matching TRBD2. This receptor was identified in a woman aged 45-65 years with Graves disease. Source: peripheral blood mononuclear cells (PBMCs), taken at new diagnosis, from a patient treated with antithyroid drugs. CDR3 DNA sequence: TGTGCCAGCAACCCCAGCGGGAGGTCCTACAATGAGCAGTTCTTC. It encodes CASNPSGRSYNEQFF.